This TCR beta chain was documented in a study of early T cells in non-severe SARS-CoV-2 infection. Study context: Unsorted whole-blood RNA was sequenced in bulk, leaving chains unpaired.

Germline V gene sequence: CDR1 KGHSH, CDR2 LQKENI. V was pared by 5 bases and J by 4 bases, with 10 bases of the junction left unmatched. The length of the CDR3 is 15 residues. This clonotype was recorded a few times. TCRdb called the 5' RACE reads again in MiXCR, with one record for every CDR3 protein. The sample has tens of thousands of distinct CDR3 sequences, about 14% seen once. The source was whole blood, collected at baseline. The chain combines TRBV18 with TRBJ2-7; 8 bases are shared with TRBD2. This receptor was obtained from an adult who was a healthcare worker with PCR-confirmed SARS-CoV-2 infection or an uninfected control (not recorded which). The CDR3 DNA is TGTGCCAGCTCATCCACGCCGAGCGGGAGTTACGAGCAGTACTTC. Its protein product is CASSSTPSGSYEQYF.